Shown below are 30 T cell receptor beta chains from a single sample sequenced in a study of shared clonotypes between healthy human individuals. Produced via immunoSEQ multiplex PCR; TCRdb's table is partial and in-frame only. The sample has about 580,000 clones; roughly 98% are singletons. Positive CCR7 selection of CD45RO-negative cells yielded the naive CD8 cells, and terminally differentiated effector memory CD45RA+ cells were excluded. The sequencing sample was made of naive CD8+ T cells sorted from blood. The receptors derive from a man in his thirties or forties in good health.

The V gene is TRBV6-1, the J gene TRBJ2-3; no firm D call. CDR3 length equals 15 residues. Per germline, CDR1 MNHNS and CDR2 SASEGT. V shed 1 base and J shed 0 bases, with 8 bases lying between them. The CDR3 nucleotides are TGTGCCAGCAGTGAAGGGGAATCTAGCACAGATACGCAGTATTTT. Residues: CASSEGESSTDTQYF.

The chain recombines TRBV7-2 with TRBJ2-3, with 12 bases lining up with TRBD2. The CDR3 has 17 amino acids. V dropped 2 bases and J dropped 0; count of bases not matched to a gene: 3. CDR1 and CDR2 (germline): SGHTA, FQGNSA. As DNA, the CDR3 is TGTGCCAGCAGCTTACTAGCGGGAGGGCCGAGCACAGATACGCAGTATTTT. This translates into CASSLLAGGPSTDTQYF.

The rearrangement links TRBV2 to TRBJ2-6; either TRBD1 or TRBD2 may supply D (5 bases each). CDR1 SNHLY and CDR2 FYNNEI come from the germline V gene. Trimming removed 5 bases at V and 0 bases at J, with 14 bases between. The CDR3 has 17 residues. CDR3 sequence: CASSLAGTSSGANVLTF. CDR3 DNA sequence: TGTGCCAGCAGTCTAGCAGGGACCTCCTCTGGGGCCAACGTCCTGACTTTC.

This chain links TRBV7-9 with TRBJ2-7, with D possibly being TRBD2 (5 bases). V was trimmed by 4 bases and J by 1 base, leaving 11 bases between them. CDR1 and CDR2 from the germline V gene are SEHNR and FQNEAQ (reference sequence). This CDR3 region has 14 residues. CDR3 region: CASSWERSSYEQYF. CDR3 DNA sequence: TGTGCCAGCAGCTGGGAGAGGAGTTCCTACGAGCAGTACTTC. The full variable domain, in which reference TRBV7-9 and TRBJ2-7 provide the parts outside the CDR3, is DTGVSQNPRHKITKRGQNVTFRCDPISEHNRLYWYRQTLGQGPEFLTYFQNEAQLEKSRLLSDRFSAERPKGSFSTLEIQRTEQGDSAMYLCASSWERSSYEQYFGPGTRLTVT.

CDR3 DNA sequence: TGTGCCAGCAGCAGGACAGGGAACACTGAAGCTTTCTTT. Protein product: CASSRTGNTEAFF. The genes are TRBV9 and TRBJ1-1; 7 positions match TRBD1. Looked up from germline, CDR1 is SGDLS and CDR2 is YYNGEE. This CDR3 comprises 13 residues. J gave up 1 base and V 4 bases, and 1 base lay outside the gene matches. The full variable domain, with the rest looked up from reference TRBV9 and TRBJ1-1, is DSGVTQTPKHLITATGQRVTLRCSPRSGDLSVYWYQQSLDQGLQFLIQYYNGEERAKGNILERFSAQQFPDLHSELNLSSLELGDSALYFCASSRTGNTEAFFGQGTRLTVV.

The rearrangement links TRBV7-2 to TRBJ2-5; 13 positions agree with TRBD2. Germline CDR1 SGHTA, CDR2 FQGNSA. The CDR3 has 19 amino acids. Trimming took 4 bases from V and 5 from J; bases not matched to a gene: 16. The CDR3 loop reads CASSSIGTSGVMGAETQYF. CDR3 sequence (DNA): TGTGCCAGCAGCTCAATAGGGACTAGCGGGGTTATGGGGGCGGAGACCCAGTACTTC.

This clone was detected once. This chain joins TRBV6-1 and TRBJ2-1, with TRBD1 as a possible D gene (5 bases). The CDR3 sequence is 15 residues long. The germline V gene encodes CDR1 MNHNS and CDR2 SASEGT. V shed 6 bases and J shed 4 bases, with 16 bases lying between them. CDR3 nucleotides: TGTGCCAGCAGCAATCGACATCAGGGATACAATGAGCAGTTCTTC. Protein: CASSNRHQGYNEQFF.

V usage is TRBV5-4 and J usage is TRBJ2-1, with D perhaps matching TRBD2 (6 bases). V lost 4 bases, J lost 6 bases, and 11 bases lay in between. The CDR3 loop spans 13 amino acids. Germline lookup yields CDR1 SGHNT and CDR2 YYREEE (reference sequence). DNA for the CDR3: TGTGCCAGCAGCCATGGGGACTTCAATGAGCAGTTCTTC. Translating gives CASSHGDFNEQFF.

The rearrangement joins TRBV5-8 to TRBJ2-2, with D possibly called TRBD1 or TRBD2 (5 bases each). This CDR3 region has 15 residues. The germline V gene has CDR1 SGHTS and CDR2 YDEGEE. The germline V and J ends were trimmed by 2 bases and 5 bases, with 13 bases remaining between them. Written as DNA, the CDR3 is TGTGCCAGCAGCTTCCCCCAGGGCGGGACCGGGGAGCTGTTTTTT. Its protein is CASSFPQGGTGELFF.

The rearrangement joins TRBV4-1 to TRBJ1-1; 9 bases agree with TRBD1. The germline V gene has CDR1 MGHRA and CDR2 YSYEKL. This CDR3 spans 15 amino acids. V trimming: 1 base; J trimming: 1 base; junction bases outside the gene matches: 1. The CDR3 here is CASSQATGGNTEAFF. The CDR3 coding sequence is TGCGCCAGCAGCCAAGCGACAGGGGGGAACACTGAAGCTTTCTTT.

This clone was counted a single time. The V gene is TRBV28, the J gene TRBJ2-2; D gene ambiguous. Trimming pared 8 bases from V and 0 bases from J, leaving 7 bases between. The CDR3 loop spans 13 amino acids. The germline V gene encodes CDR1 MDHEN and CDR2 SYDVKM. DNA for the CDR3: TGTGCCAGCGGGCAGACGAACACCGGGGAGCTGTTTTTT. Protein: CASGQTNTGELFF.

The genes are TRBV27 and TRBJ2-7; D may be TRBD1 or TRBD2 (5 bases each). Between the trimmed V and J ends, which lost 6 bases and 6 bases, there was a span of 18 bases. The CDR3 runs 14 residues. Germline V gene lookup returns CDR1 MNHEY and CDR2 SMNVEV (reference sequence). CDR3 sequence reads: CASSPGQGRSEQYF. In nucleotides, the CDR3 is TGTGCCAGCAGCCCTGGGCAGGGACGGAGCGAGCAGTACTTC.

The V call is TRBV10-2, the J call TRBJ2-7, with D unresolved. Germline V gives CDR1 WSHSY, CDR2 SAAADI. V was cut by 3 bases and J by 5 bases, with 5 bases left in between. This CDR3 contains 11 residues. In DNA form, the CDR3 reads TGCGCCAGCAGTGAATGGGACGAGCAGTACTTC. Its translation: CASSEWDEQYF.

The chain joins TRBV18 to TRBJ2-1; 8 positions agree with TRBD2. J was trimmed by 3 bases and V by 3 bases; bases with no gene match: 19. Germline CDR1 and CDR2: KGHSH and LQKENI. The CDR3 is made up of 20 amino acids. CDR3 region: CASSPATLTSGALFYNEQFF. In nucleotides, the CDR3 is TGTGCCAGCTCACCGGCCACATTAACTAGCGGAGCTCTGTTCTACAATGAGCAGTTCTTC.

V and J are TRBV2 and TRBJ1-4, with unresolved D. This CDR3 is built from 15 residues. Between the trimmed V and J ends, which lost 4 bases and 4 bases, there was a span of 13 bases. The germline gives CDR1 SNHLY, CDR2 FYNNEI. CDR3 in amino acids: CASSVYTDYNEKLFF. CDR3 sequence (DNA): TGTGCCAGCAGTGTATACACGGACTATAATGAAAAACTGTTTTTT.

The rearrangement uses TRBV7-2 and TRBJ1-5; D is unresolved. The germline V and J ends were trimmed by 0 bases and 0 bases, with 9 bases remaining between them. The CDR3 has 16 residues. Germline values: CDR1 SGHTA, CDR2 FQGNSA. CDR3 DNA sequence: TGTGCCAGCAGCTTAGCGGGCAGGCATAGCAATCAGCCCCAGCATTTT. Amino acid sequence: CASSLAGRHSNQPQHF.

The rearrangement joins TRBV14 to TRBJ2-7; tentatively, D is TRBD1 or TRBD2 (5 bases each). Germline lookup yields CDR1 SGHDN and CDR2 FVKESK. V was clipped by 6 bases and J by 4 bases, with 13 bases between them. The CDR3 is 13 residues long. In DNA, the CDR3 is TGTGCCAGCAGTACCGGGACGATATACGAGCAGTACTTC. Its translation is CASSTGTIYEQYF. Full variable domain (remainder filled in from reference TRBV14 and TRBJ2-7): EAGVTQFPSHSVIEKGQTVTLRCDPISGHDNLYWYRRVMGKEIKFLLHFVKESKQDESGMPNNRFLAERTGGTYSTLKVQPAELEDSGVYFCASSTGTIYEQYFGPGTRLTVT.

This rearrangement joins TRBV9 to TRBJ2-2, with D maybe TRBD2 (5 bases). CDR1 and CDR2 from the germline V gene are SGDLS and YYNGEE. V lost 0 bases and J 2 bases, leaving 17 bases between the germline ends. The CDR3 sequence is 18 residues long. This chain's CDR3 is CASSVGLGGGINTGELFF. CDR3 sequence (DNA): TGTGCCAGCAGCGTAGGTTTAGGAGGCGGTATCAACACCGGGGAGCTGTTTTTT.

The genes are TRBV19 and TRBJ2-5; 9 bases are a match to TRBD1. Germline CDR1 reads LNHDA; CDR2 reads SQIVND (reference sequence). This CDR3 spans 15 amino acids. The J segment lost 5 bases and the V segment lost 5 bases, leaving 9 bases of the junction unmatched. The CDR3, as DNA: TGTGCCAGTAGTTGGGGACAGGGAGGGTTGGAGACCCAGTACTTC. Residues: CASSWGQGGLETQYF.

The V call is TRBV7-9, the J call TRBJ1-1; 7 bases map to TRBD1. The CDR3 is 16 residues long. Trimming removed 4 bases from V and 8 bases from J; junction bases left unmatched: 16. The germline gives CDR1 SEHNR, CDR2 FQNEAQ (reference sequence). The CDR3 coding sequence is TGTGCCAGCAGCTCATATTTACAGGGGTCCCACCGCGAAGCTTTCTTT. Protein: CASSSYLQGSHREAFF.

The chain's CDR3 is CASSSGEGTYEQYF. CDR3 bases: TGTGCCAGCAGCTCGGGTGAGGGTACCTACGAGCAGTACTTC. The chain has TRBV11-2 and TRBJ2-7, with a weak D call TRBD2 (5 bases). Germline lookup yields CDR1 SGHAT and CDR2 FQNNGV. The V end lost 4 bases, the J end lost 2 bases, and 12 bases lay between the germline ends. The CDR3 is made up of 14 amino acids.

This clone occurred once. The J gene is TRBJ2-2, the V gene TRBV28; D perhaps matches TRBD2 (6 bases). The CDR3 spans 14 residues. Looked up from germline, CDR1 is MDHEN and CDR2 is SYDVKM. The V end lost 6 bases, the J end lost 3 bases, and 11 bases lay between the germline ends. CDR3 in amino acids: CASSGRLYTGELFF. Written as DNA, the CDR3 is TGTGCCAGCAGCGGGAGACTCTACACCGGGGAGCTGTTTTTT. The variable domain in full, with the rest retrieved from reference TRBV28 and TRBJ2-2, is DVKVTQSSRYLVKRTGEKVFLECVQDMDHENMFWYRQDPGLGLRLIYFSYDVKMKEKGDIPEGYSVSREKKERFSLILESASTNQTSMYLCASSGRLYTGELFFGEGSRLTVL.

V gene TRBV25-1 combines with J gene TRBJ2-2; no definite D call. Trimming took off 4 bases at V and 8 bases at J, with 8 bases between the two ends. This CDR3 is built from 12 residues. Per the germline V gene, CDR1 is MGHDK and CDR2 is SYGVNS. The CDR3 DNA is TGTGCCAGCAGTGCGATGGGTGGGGAGCTGTTTTTT. It is translated as CASSAMGGELFF.

The CDR3 DNA follows: TGTGCCAGCAGTTTTATTGGGGGCTCCCAGCAGTATTTT. As protein: CASSFIGGSQQYF. The chain combines TRBV27 with TRBJ2-3; tentatively, D is TRBD1 (6 bases). The germline V gene encodes CDR1 MNHEY and CDR2 SMNVEV (reference sequence). V lost 3 bases, J lost 11 bases, and 15 bases lay in between. The CDR3 contains 13 residues.

V is TRBV5-5 and J is TRBJ2-7, with TRBD1 as a possible D gene (6 bases). CDR1 SGHKS and CDR2 YYEKEE come from the germline V gene (reference sequence). This CDR3 has 13 residues. Trimming removed 4 bases from V and 2 bases from J, with 10 bases in between. The CDR3 loop is CASSPGHPYEQYF. CDR3 coding DNA: TGTGCCAGCAGCCCGGGACACCCCTACGAGCAGTACTTC.

Written as DNA, the CDR3 is TGTGCCAGCCGGGAGGGCTATACCGGGGAGCTGTTTTTT. It translates to CASREGYTGELFF. The chain recombines TRBV6-5 with TRBJ2-2; 8 nucleotides agree with TRBD2. Unmatched junction bases numbered 4, after V lost 8 bases and J lost 5 bases. The CDR3 spans 13 residues. The germline V gene encodes CDR1 MNHEY and CDR2 SVGAGI.

The rearrangement links TRBV7-6 to TRBJ2-1; 11 nucleotides align to TRBD2. The CDR3 is 17 residues long. Unmatched junction bases numbered 10, after V lost 5 bases and J lost 4 bases. CDR1 is SGHVS and CDR2 is FNYEAQ in the germline V gene. DNA of the CDR3: TGTGCCAGCAGCATTAGCGGGGCTAGCGGGGGGTACAATGAGCAGTTCTTC. This encodes CASSISGASGGYNEQFF.

V usage is TRBV25-1 and J usage is TRBJ2-5; D call uncertain. Trimming cost V 6 bases and J 5 bases, with 7 bases left between them. Germline lookup yields CDR1 MGHDK and CDR2 SYGVNS. The CDR3 loop spans 11 amino acids. CDR3 region: CASRTSETQYF. In DNA form, the CDR3 reads TGTGCCAGCAGAACTTCGGAGACCCAGTACTTC. The variable domain in full, completed from reference TRBV25-1 and TRBJ2-5, reads EADIYQTPRYLVIGTGKKITLECSQTMGHDKMYWYQQDPGMELHLIHYSYGVNSTEKGDLSSESTVSRIRTEHFPLTLESARPSHTSQYLCASRTSETQYFGPGTRLLVL.

The gene calls are TRBV6-1 and TRBJ2-7; no clear D. V was shortened by 2 bases and J by 4 bases, with 12 bases between the two germline ends. CDR1 and CDR2 (germline): MNHNS, SASEGT. The CDR3 consists of 14 residues. CDR3 sequence (DNA): TGTGCCAGCAGTGAACAAGGGAAAAGGTACGAGCAGTACTTC. Its translation: CASSEQGKRYEQYF.

The V gene is TRBV7-9, the J gene TRBJ2-3; D not certain. Germline CDR1 SEHNR, CDR2 FQNEAQ (reference sequence). The V end lost 8 bases, the J end lost 0 bases, and 12 bases lay between the germline ends. The length of the CDR3 is 14 residues. The CDR3: CASCPNASTDTQYF. The DNA for the CDR3 is TGTGCCAGCTGTCCCAATGCTAGCACAGATACGCAGTATTTT.